This T cell receptor (beta chain) was captured in a study of beta chain features in type 1 diabetes. Study information: Cell yields, gender and age were comparable in patients and healthy donors. Across the samples, roughly 98,000,000 sorted cells were examined in total.

Sequencing targeted expressed TCRB transcripts, as all isolated RNA had been reverse transcribed. Naive, central memory and regulatory T cell samples averaged approximately 3.5 million immunoSEQ reads each. The method was immunoSEQ multiplex PCR; TCRdb's version includes in-frame clones alone and lacks a portion of them. The sample includes hundreds of thousands of clones, about 16% of them seen just once. The CDR3 covers 11 residues. Germline assignment: CDR1 DFQATT and CDR2 SNEGSKA (reference sequence). The V end was cut by 6 bases, the J end by 5 bases, with 8 bases between. The chain has TRBV20-1 and TRBJ1-5, with D maybe TRBD1 (5 bases). The receptor was derived from a man aged 18 to 30 in good health. The sequencing sample was made of naive CD4+ T cells from blood. DNA for the CDR3: TGCAGTGCCCAGGGAGATCAGCCCCAGCATTTT. It translates to CSAQGDQPQHF.